The present T cell receptor beta chain was sequenced within a study of cytomegalovirus exposure and HLA in healthy donors. PCR amplification relied on 60 Vbeta primers (plus 13 Jbeta primers). Sequencing used immunoSEQ multiplex PCR; TCRdb keeps in-frame clones, though not all of them. The sample shows some 170,000 clones, approximately 78% of them seen only once. The length of the CDR3 is 16 residues. Germline CDR1 is ENHRY and CDR2 is SYGVKD. The V and J ends lost 3 bases and 4 bases, in that order; junction bases with no gene match: 9. This clonotype was sampled from a girl aged 2-9 years in good health and CMV-seropositive. This chain connects TRBV10-3 to TRBJ2-1; 7 bases map to TRBD2. Specimen: PBMCs. This CDR3 reads CAISETGGRGYNEQFF. The CDR3 region has the DNA TGTGCCATCAGTGAAACGGGCGGGAGAGGTTACAATGAGCAGTTCTTC.